These 15 T cell receptor beta chains were all obtained from the same sample, sequenced in a study of CD8 T cells in ankylosing spondylitis. Study results and caveats: What seemed typical of ankylosing spondylitis blood was a TCR beta motif built from eight highly homologous variants.

These receptors' targets are unknown. TCRdb analysed the 5' RACE reads with MiXCR anew, one entry per CDR3 protein. The sample includes a few hundred thousand distinct CDR3 sequences, roughly 8% seen only once; the top ten take more than 14%. What was sequenced was blood, either unsorted or a sorted T cell fraction (not recorded which). The receptor source for this set is a male donor with ankylosing spondylitis.

The chain combines TRBV5-1 with TRBJ2-1; the match to TRBD2 covers 12 bases. The CDR3 is 17 residues long. The V gene's germline CDR1 is SGHRS and CDR2 YFSETQ. V shed 3 bases and J 5 bases; nucleotides not matched to a gene: 9. For the CDR3, the DNA is TGCGCCAGCAGCTCCTCGACTAGCGGGAGAGGTAACAATGAGCAGTTCTTC. It yields the protein CASSSSTSGRGNNEQFF.

The table lists this clonotype with a few counts. A read error is likely, as this CDR3 ends without the conserved phenylalanine or tryptophan. The V call is TRBV7-2, the J call TRBJ1-2, with 10 bases matching TRBD1. Germline CDR1 SGHTA, CDR2 FQGNSA. The CDR3 runs to 15 residues. V gave up 4 bases and J gave up 8 bases; unmatched junction bases: 10. This chain's CDR3 is CASSSWDRGGFGYTS. The CDR3 nucleotides are TGTGCCAGCAGCTCTTGGGACAGGGGAGGCTTCGGCTACACCTCC.

This clonotype appeared a few times. The chain combines TRBV10-3 with TRBJ2-4; no firm D call. V lost 3 bases, J lost 5 bases, and 11 bases lay in between. The CDR3 has 14 amino acids. CDR1 is ENHRY and CDR2 is SYGVKD in the germline V gene. CDR3 region: CAISESLLQNIQYF. The CDR3 DNA reads as TGTGCCATCAGTGAAAGCCTGCTTCAAAACATTCAGTACTTC.

This clonotype was detected many times. The chain has TRBV14 and TRBJ2-7, with a weak D call TRBD2 (5 bases). The CDR3 loop spans 15 amino acids. V lost 0 bases, J lost 3 bases, and 12 bases lay in between. The germline CDR1 and CDR2 sequences are SGHDN and FVKESK. This CDR3 is CASSQDHRGIYEQYF. Here the CDR3 DNA reads TGTGCCAGCAGCCAAGATCATCGGGGAATCTACGAGCAGTACTTC.

This clonotype was detected ten times or more. The chain has TRBV7-2 and TRBJ2-5; the D is unclear. This CDR3 is 14 amino acids long. The germline CDR1 and CDR2 sequences are SGHTA and FQGNSA. V lost 1 base and J 1 base, leaving 7 bases between the germline ends. This CDR3 is CASSLGSFQETQYF. DNA of the CDR3: TGTGCCAGCAGCTTAGGCAGCTTCCAAGAGACCCAGTACTTC.

This clonotype has only a few counts. The rearrangement links TRBV12-3 or TRBV12-4 to TRBJ2-3; D gene ambiguous. Trimming took off 6 bases at V and 3 bases at J, with 25 bases between the two ends. CDR3 length: 18 residues. This chain's CDR3 is CASSRPPGPEWTTDTQYF. The CDR3 DNA reads as TGTGCCAGCAGCCGTCCCCCTGGTCCCGAGTGGACGACAGATACGCAGTATTTT.

This clonotype was detected a few times. The chain uses TRBV24-1 and TRBJ1-1, with 8 bases fitting TRBD1. The germline CDR1 and CDR2 sequences are KGHDR and SFDVKD. The CDR3 runs to 12 residues. V shed 8 bases, J shed 7 bases, and the junction held 5 bases outside the gene matches. The CDR3, as DNA: TGTGCCACCACAGGACAGGGCGTTGAAGCTTTCTTT. Translated, it gives CATTGQGVEAFF.

This clonotype was recorded a few times. This clone may be a read error of a much larger clone one base away. This chain connects TRBV5-6 to TRBJ2-1; 10 nucleotides line up with TRBD2. V lost 4 bases and J lost 4; bases outside the gene matches: 11. Germline lookup yields CDR1 SGHDT and CDR2 YYEEEE. The CDR3 spans 17 residues. As DNA, the CDR3 is TGTGCCAGCAGCCCCGGGGGGAGCGGGAGGGCATACAATGAGCAGTTCTTC. It translates to CASSPGGSGRAYNEQFF.

This chain uses TRBV7-2 with TRBJ2-1; D might be TRBD2 (6 bases). Trimming removed 1 base at V and 3 bases at J, with 10 bases between. The CDR3 loop spans 15 amino acids. The germline V gene encodes CDR1 SGHTA and CDR2 FQGNSA. CDR3 sequence: CASSLGWRVYNEQFF. In nucleotides, the CDR3 is TGTGCCAGCAGCTTAGGCTGGAGGGTCTACAATGAGCAGTTCTTC.

With regard to this clonotype: This may be a read error: a much more frequent sequence differs by one nucleotide. The rearrangement uses TRBV7-6 and TRBJ2-1; D is possibly TRBD1 (6 bases). Trimming took off 5 bases at V and 0 bases at J, with 11 bases between the two ends. Per the germline V gene, CDR1 is SGHVS and CDR2 is FNYEAQ. The length of the CDR3 is 15 residues. The CDR3 DNA reads TGTGCCAGCAGCCGGACAGAGGGCTCCTACAATGAGCAGTTCTTC. It translates to CASSRTEGSYNEQFF.

This clonotype was recorded a few times. The V call is TRBV28, the J call TRBJ2-1; 14 nucleotides match TRBD2. The V gene's germline CDR1 is MDHEN and CDR2 SYDVKM. The CDR3 spans 14 residues. Trimming cost V 6 bases and J 10 bases; bases outside gene matches: 5. The CDR3 region is CASSRTSGRREQFF. CDR3 nucleotide sequence: TGTGCCAGCAGCCGGACTAGCGGGAGGCGAGAGCAGTTCTTC.

This chain uses TRBV18 with TRBJ1-5; no clear D gene. The CDR3 totals 14 residues. Germline lookup yields CDR1 KGHSH and CDR2 LQKENI. With 4 bases removed from V and 3 bases from J, the gap between germline ends came to 10 bases. CDR3 amino acids: CASSRGLPNQPQHF. The CDR3 region has the DNA TGTGCCAGCTCACGAGGGCTCCCCAATCAGCCCCAGCATTTT.

The chain uses TRBV29-1 and TRBJ1-1; D is perhaps TRBD1 (5 bases). Trimming took off 6 bases at V and 1 base at J, with 15 bases between the two ends. Germline-derived CDR1 and CDR2 are SQVTM and ANQGSEA. The CDR3 contains 14 residues. The CDR3 sequence: CSVQPPGGNTEAFF. In DNA, the CDR3 is TGCAGCGTCCAACCACCGGGGGGGAACACTGAAGCTTTCTTT.

This clonotype was seen at least ten times. The chain combines TRBV7-3 with TRBJ2-3; 10 bases line up with TRBD2. The germline gives CDR1 SGHTA, CDR2 FQGTGA. The CDR3 spans 15 residues. V shed 3 bases and J 1 base; nucleotides not matched to a gene: 1. Written as DNA, the CDR3 is TGTGCCAGCAGCTTCGGACTAGCGGGCACAGATACGCAGTATTTT. Its protein is CASSFGLAGTDTQYF.

This chain uses TRBV27 with TRBJ1-6; D not resolved. Trimming cost V 7 bases and J 0 bases, with 13 bases left between them. This CDR3 has 16 amino acids. Germline lookup yields CDR1 MNHEY and CDR2 SMNVEV (reference sequence). The CDR3 loop is CASNIDGSSYNSPLHF. The CDR3 DNA follows: TGTGCCAGCAACATCGACGGCAGCTCCTATAATTCACCCCTCCACTTT.